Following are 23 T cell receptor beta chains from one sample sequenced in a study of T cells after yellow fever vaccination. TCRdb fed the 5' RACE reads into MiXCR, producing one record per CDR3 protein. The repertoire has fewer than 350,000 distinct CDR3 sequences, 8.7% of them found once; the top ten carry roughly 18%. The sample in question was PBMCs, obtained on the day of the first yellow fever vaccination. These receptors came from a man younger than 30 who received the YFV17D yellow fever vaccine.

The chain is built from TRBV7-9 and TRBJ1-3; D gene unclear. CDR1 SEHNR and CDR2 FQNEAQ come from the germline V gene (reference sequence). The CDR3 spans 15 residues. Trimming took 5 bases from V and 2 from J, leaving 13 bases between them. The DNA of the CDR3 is TGTGCCAGCAGCCGCGGGGTTTCGGCTGGAAACACCATATATTTT. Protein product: CASSRGVSAGNTIYF.

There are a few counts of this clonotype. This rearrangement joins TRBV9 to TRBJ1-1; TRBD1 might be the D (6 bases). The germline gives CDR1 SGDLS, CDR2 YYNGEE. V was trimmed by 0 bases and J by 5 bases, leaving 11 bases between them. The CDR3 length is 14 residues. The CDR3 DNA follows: TGTGCCAGCAGCGTAGGCGGGGGGCGGACTGAAGCTTTCTTT. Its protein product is CASSVGGGRTEAFF. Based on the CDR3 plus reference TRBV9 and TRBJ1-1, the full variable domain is DSGVTQTPKHLITATGQRVTLRCSPRSGDLSVYWYQQSLDQGLQFLIQYYNGEERAKGNILERFSAQQFPDLHSELNLSSLELGDSALYFCASSVGGGRTEAFFGQGTRLTVV.

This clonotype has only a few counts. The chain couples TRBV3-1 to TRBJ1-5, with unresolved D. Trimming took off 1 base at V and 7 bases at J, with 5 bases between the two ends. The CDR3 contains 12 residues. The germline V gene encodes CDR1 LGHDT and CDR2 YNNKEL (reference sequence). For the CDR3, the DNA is TGTGCCAGCAGCCAAGGGGGACAGCCCCAGCATTTT. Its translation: CASSQGGQPQHF. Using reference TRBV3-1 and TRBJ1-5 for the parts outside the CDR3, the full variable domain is DTAVSQTPKYLVTQMGNDKSIKCEQNLGHDTMYWYKQDSKKFLKIMFSYNNKELIINETVPNRFSPKSPDKAHLNLHINSLELGDSAVYFCASSQGGQPQHFGDGTRLSIL.

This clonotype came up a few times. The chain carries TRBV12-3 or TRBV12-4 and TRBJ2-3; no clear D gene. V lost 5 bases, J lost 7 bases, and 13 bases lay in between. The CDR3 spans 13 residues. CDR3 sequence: CASSMGYRNTQYF. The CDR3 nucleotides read TGTGCCAGCAGTATGGGATATCGGAATACGCAGTATTTT.

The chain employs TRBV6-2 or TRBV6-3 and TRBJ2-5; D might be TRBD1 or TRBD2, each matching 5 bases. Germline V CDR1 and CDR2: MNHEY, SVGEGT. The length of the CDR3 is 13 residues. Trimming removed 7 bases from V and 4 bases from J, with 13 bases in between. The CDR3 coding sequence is TGTGCCAGCACCGGACCTGGGGGAGAGACCCAGTACTTC. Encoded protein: CASTGPGGETQYF.

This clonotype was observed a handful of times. CDR3 bases: TGTGCCATCAGTGAGTCGGACAGGGAAAAGGGAGAGACCCAGTACTTC. This codes for CAISESDREKGETQYF. V is TRBV10-3 and J is TRBJ2-5, with TRBD1 matching over 8 bases. The trim removed 0 bases at V and 4 bases at J, leaving 7 bases unmatched. The CDR3 is 16 residues long. The germline CDR1 and CDR2 sequences are ENHRY and SYGVKD.

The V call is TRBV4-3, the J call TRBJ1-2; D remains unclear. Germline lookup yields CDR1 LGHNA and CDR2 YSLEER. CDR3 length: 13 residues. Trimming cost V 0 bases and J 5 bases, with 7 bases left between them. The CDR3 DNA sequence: TGCGCCAGCAGCCAAGATGGGGAGTATGGCTACACCTTC. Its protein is CASSQDGEYGYTF.

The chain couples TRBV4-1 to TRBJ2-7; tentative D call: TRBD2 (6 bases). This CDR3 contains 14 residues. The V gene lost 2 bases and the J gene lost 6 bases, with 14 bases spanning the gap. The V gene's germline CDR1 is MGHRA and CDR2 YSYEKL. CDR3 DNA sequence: TGCGCCAGCAGCCAACCGGGACGGAGGGGCGAGCAGTACTTC. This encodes CASSQPGRRGEQYF.

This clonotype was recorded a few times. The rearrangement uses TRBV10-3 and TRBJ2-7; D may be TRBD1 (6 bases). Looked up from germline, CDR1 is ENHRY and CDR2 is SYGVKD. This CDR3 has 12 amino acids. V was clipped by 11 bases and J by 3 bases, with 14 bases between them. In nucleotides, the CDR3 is TGTGCCTCGTCGGGACAAGACTACGAGCAGTACGTC. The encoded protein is CASSGQDYEQYV.

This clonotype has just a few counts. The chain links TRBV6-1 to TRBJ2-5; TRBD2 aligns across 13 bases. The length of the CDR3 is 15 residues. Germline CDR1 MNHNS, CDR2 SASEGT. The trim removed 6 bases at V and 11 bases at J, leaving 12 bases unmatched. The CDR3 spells CASSPGLAGVLSQYF. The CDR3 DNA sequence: TGTGCCAGCAGCCCCGGACTAGCGGGGGTCCTCTCTCAGTACTTC.

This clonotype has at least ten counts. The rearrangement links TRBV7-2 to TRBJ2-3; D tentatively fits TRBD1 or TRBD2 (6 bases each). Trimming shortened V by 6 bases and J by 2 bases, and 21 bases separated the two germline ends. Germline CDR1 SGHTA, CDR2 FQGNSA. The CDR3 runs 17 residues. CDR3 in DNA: TGTGCCAGCAGTCGTATTCAGGGGAGGATTTACACAGATACGCAGTATTTT. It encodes CASSRIQGRIYTDTQYF.

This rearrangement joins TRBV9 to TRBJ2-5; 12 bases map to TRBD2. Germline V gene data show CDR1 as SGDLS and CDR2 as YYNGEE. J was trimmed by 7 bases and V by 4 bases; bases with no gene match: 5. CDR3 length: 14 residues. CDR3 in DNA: TGTGCCAGCAGCTTCGCTAGCGGGGGGGGGACCCAGTACTTC. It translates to CASSFASGGGTQYF.

The CDR3: CASSKSGSGIHTGELFF. CDR3 coding DNA: TGTGCCAGCAGCAAATCGGGAAGCGGGATTCACACCGGGGAGCTGTTTTTT. The V gene is TRBV21-1, the J gene TRBJ2-2; the tabulated D call, TRBD2, remains unverified against the DNA. TRBV21-1 is reported as a pseudogene. The CDR3 has 17 residues.

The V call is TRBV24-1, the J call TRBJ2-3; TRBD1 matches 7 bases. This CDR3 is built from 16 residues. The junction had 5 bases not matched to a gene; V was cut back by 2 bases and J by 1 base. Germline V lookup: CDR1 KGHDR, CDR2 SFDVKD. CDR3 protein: CATSDSGTVGTDTQYF. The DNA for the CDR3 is TGTGCCACCAGTGATTCCGGGACAGTAGGCACAGATACGCAGTATTTT.

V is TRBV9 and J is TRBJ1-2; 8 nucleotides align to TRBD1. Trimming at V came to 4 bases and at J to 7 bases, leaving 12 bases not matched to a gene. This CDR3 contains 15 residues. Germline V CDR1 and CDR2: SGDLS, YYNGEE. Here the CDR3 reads CASSTPSGTGGGYTF. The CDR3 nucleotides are TGTGCCAGCAGCACCCCCTCCGGGACAGGAGGTGGCTACACCTTC.

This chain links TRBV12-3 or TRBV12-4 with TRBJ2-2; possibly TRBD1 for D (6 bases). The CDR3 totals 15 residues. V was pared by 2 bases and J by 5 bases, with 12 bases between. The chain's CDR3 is CASSLPGAITGELFF. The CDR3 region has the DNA TGTGCCAGCAGTTTACCAGGGGCGATTACCGGGGAGCTGTTTTTT.

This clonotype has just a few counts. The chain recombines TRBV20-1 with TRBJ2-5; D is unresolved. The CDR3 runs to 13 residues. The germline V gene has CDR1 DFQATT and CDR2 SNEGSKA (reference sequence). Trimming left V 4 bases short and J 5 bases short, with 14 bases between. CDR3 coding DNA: TGCAGTGCTAACGAGGACCCGTCGGAGACCCAGTACTTC. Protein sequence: CSANEDPSETQYF.

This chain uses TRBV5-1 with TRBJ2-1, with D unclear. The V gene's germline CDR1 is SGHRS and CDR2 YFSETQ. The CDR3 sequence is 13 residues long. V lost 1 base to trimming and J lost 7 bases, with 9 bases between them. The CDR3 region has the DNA TGCGCCAGCAGCTTGAGTTCTTTGAATGAGCAGTTCTTC. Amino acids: CASSLSSLNEQFF.

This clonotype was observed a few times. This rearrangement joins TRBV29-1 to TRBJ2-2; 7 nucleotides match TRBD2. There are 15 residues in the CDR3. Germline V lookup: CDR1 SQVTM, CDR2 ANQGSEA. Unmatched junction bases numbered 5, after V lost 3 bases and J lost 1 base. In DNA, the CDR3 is TGCAGCGTTGATCGGGGGGACCTGAACACCGGGGAGCTGTTTTTT. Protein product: CSVDRGDLNTGELFF.

The CDR3 DNA reads as TGTGCCAGCAGCCAAGATTCCCTATTAGAGACCCAGTACTTC. Its translation: CASSQDSLLETQYF. The chain is built from TRBV4-2 and TRBJ2-5; D unresolved. This CDR3 has 14 amino acids. CDR1 is LGHNA, CDR2 YNFKEQ, per germline. Between the trimmed V and J ends, which lost 0 bases and 4 bases, there was a span of 9 bases.

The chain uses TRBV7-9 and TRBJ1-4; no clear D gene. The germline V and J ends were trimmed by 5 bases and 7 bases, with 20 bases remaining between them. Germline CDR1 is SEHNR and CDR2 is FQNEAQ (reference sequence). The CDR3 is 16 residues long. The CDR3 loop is CASSPSPGYLLEKLFF. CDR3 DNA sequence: TGTGCCAGCAGCCCCTCCCCTGGGTATCTCCTTGAAAAACTGTTTTTT.

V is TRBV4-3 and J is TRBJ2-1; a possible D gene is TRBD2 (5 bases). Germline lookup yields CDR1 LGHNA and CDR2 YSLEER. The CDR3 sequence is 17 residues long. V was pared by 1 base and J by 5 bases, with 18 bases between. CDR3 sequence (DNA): TGCGCCAGCAGCCAAGTAGGCCCTAGCCTAGTCCACAATGAGCAGTTCTTC. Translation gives CASSQVGPSLVHNEQFF.

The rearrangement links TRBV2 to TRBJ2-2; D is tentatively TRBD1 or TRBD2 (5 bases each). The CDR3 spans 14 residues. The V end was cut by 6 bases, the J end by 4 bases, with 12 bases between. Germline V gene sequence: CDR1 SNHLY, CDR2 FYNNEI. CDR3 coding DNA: TGTGCCAGCAGACGAAGAGGGGTCACCGGGGAGCTGTTTTTT. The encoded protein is CASRRRGVTGELFF.